Listed below are T cell receptor beta chains from one sample, sequenced in a study of CD8 T cells in ankylosing spondylitis. TCRdb recomputed calls from the 5' RACE reads with MiXCR, one row per CDR3 protein. This sample carries 350,000 or so distinct CDR3 sequences, around 8% of them seen once, and the ten largest clones take just over 14%. The specimen sequenced was blood, either unsorted or a sorted T cell fraction (not recorded which). The source of these receptors is a male donor with ankylosing spondylitis. Each CDR3 is given with its conserved first and last residue. The order of the fields is CDR3 protein, CDR3 DNA, J gene, CDR3 length, V gene, clone size, D gene. The D gene is left open where the match is weak. Expanded clones are given a class, and other clones once, few, many or no size at all.

cdr3_aa: CAAAPGANVLTF
cdr3_nt: TGTGCCGCAGCTCCTGGGGCCAACGTCCTGACTTTC
j_call: TRBJ2-6
cdr3_length: 12
v_call: TRBV12-3/TRBV12-4
clone_size: NA
d_call: NA

cdr3_aa: CASSSGTGFGYTF
cdr3_nt: TGTGCCAGCAGCTCCGGGACAGGGTTCGGCTACACCTTC
j_call: TRBJ1-2
cdr3_length: 13
v_call: TRBV12-3/TRBV12-4
clone_size: NA
d_call: TRBD1

cdr3_aa: CASSLTAPEQYF
cdr3_nt: TGTGCCAGCAGTTTAACCGCGCCAGAGCAGTACTTC
j_call: TRBJ2-7
cdr3_length: 12
v_call: TRBV12-3/TRBV12-4
clone_size: many
d_call: NA

cdr3_aa: CASSPFLAGVASYEQYF
cdr3_nt: TGCGCCAGCAGCCCTTTCCTAGCGGGAGTTGCGTCCTACGAGCAGTACTTC
j_call: TRBJ2-7
cdr3_length: 17
v_call: TRBV5-1
clone_size: many
d_call: TRBD2

cdr3_aa: CASSTGQGILYEQYF
cdr3_nt: TGCGCCAGCAGCACGGGACAGGGGATACTTTACGAGCAGTACTTC
j_call: TRBJ2-7
cdr3_length: 15
v_call: TRBV5-1
clone_size: many
d_call: TRBD1

cdr3_aa: CAISTRQVVGNEQFF
cdr3_nt: TGTGCCATCAGTACCAGACAGGTCGTTGGCAATGAGCAGTTCTTC
j_call: TRBJ2-1
cdr3_length: 15
v_call: TRBV10-3
clone_size: many
d_call: NA

cdr3_aa: CASSLDGRAYGEQFF
cdr3_nt: TGTGCCAGCAGCTTGGATGGCAGGGCGTACGGTGAGCAGTTCTTC
j_call: TRBJ2-1
cdr3_length: 15
v_call: TRBV5-6
clone_size: NA
d_call: NA

cdr3_aa: CASSTSRQGSGTEAFF
cdr3_nt: TGCGCCAGCAGCACCAGCAGACAGGGTTCGGGCACTGAAGCTTTCTTT
j_call: TRBJ1-1
cdr3_length: 16
v_call: TRBV5-1
clone_size: NA
d_call: TRBD1

cdr3_aa: CASSSNFGGNTGELFF
cdr3_nt: TGTGCCAGCAGCTCCAATTTCGGGGGGAACACCGGGGAGCTGTTTTTT
j_call: TRBJ2-2
cdr3_length: 16
v_call: TRBV5-6
clone_size: NA
d_call: NA

cdr3_aa: CSALGSGRDEQYF
cdr3_nt: TGCAGTGCCCTAGGGAGCGGACGTGACGAGCAGTACTTC
j_call: TRBJ2-7
cdr3_length: 13
v_call: TRBV20-1
clone_size: many
d_call: NA

cdr3_aa: CASGGGVTHEQFF
cdr3_nt: TGTGCCAGTGGCGGCGGGGTTACACATGAGCAGTTCTTC
j_call: TRBJ2-1
cdr3_length: 13
v_call: TRBV19
clone_size: NA
d_call: NA

cdr3_aa: CASSPSKQGPGGELFF
cdr3_nt: TGTGCCAGCAGCCCCTCGAAACAGGGGCCCGGAGGGGAGCTGTTTTTT
j_call: TRBJ2-2
cdr3_length: 16
v_call: TRBV7-2
clone_size: few
d_call: TRBD1

cdr3_aa: CASSFTAGTGSIDGYTF
cdr3_nt: TGTGCCAGCAGTTTTACGGCCGGGACAGGGTCTATAGATGGCTACACCTTC
j_call: TRBJ1-2
cdr3_length: 17
v_call: TRBV28
clone_size: NA
d_call: TRBD1

cdr3_aa: CSVSPVPGANVLTF
cdr3_nt: TGCAGCGTTTCTCCAGTCCCTGGGGCCAACGTCCTGACTTTC
j_call: TRBJ2-6
cdr3_length: 14
v_call: TRBV29-1
clone_size: few
d_call: NA

cdr3_aa: CASSLAGGPGNEQFF
cdr3_nt: TGCGCCAGCAGCTTGGCGGGAGGGCCGGGGAATGAGCAGTTCTTC
j_call: TRBJ2-1
cdr3_length: 15
v_call: TRBV5-1
clone_size: NA
d_call: TRBD2

cdr3_aa: CSVREETGRWDTEAFF
cdr3_nt: TGCAGTGTCCGGGAGGAGACAGGGCGATGGGACACTGAAGCTTTCTTT
j_call: TRBJ1-1
cdr3_length: 16
v_call: TRBV20-1
clone_size: few
d_call: TRBD1

cdr3_aa: CSVGSAVFYNEQFF
cdr3_nt: TGCAGCGTTGGTTCCGCGGTTTTCTACAATGAGCAGTTCTTC
j_call: TRBJ2-1
cdr3_length: 14
v_call: TRBV29-1
clone_size: NA
d_call: NA

cdr3_aa: CASSPRVGYQQFF
cdr3_nt: TGTGCCAGCAGCCCCCGTGTGGGGTACCAGCAGTTCTTC
j_call: TRBJ2-1
cdr3_length: 13
v_call: TRBV9
clone_size: NA
d_call: NA

cdr3_aa: CASSFSILYYEQYF
cdr3_nt: TGTGCCAGCAGTTTTTCCATACTATACTACGAGCAGTACTTC
j_call: TRBJ2-7
cdr3_length: 14
v_call: TRBV28
clone_size: many
d_call: NA

cdr3_aa: CSARDLAEETQYF
cdr3_nt: TGCAGTGCTAGAGATCTAGCGGAAGAGACCCAGTACTTC
j_call: TRBJ2-5
cdr3_length: 13
v_call: TRBV20-1
clone_size: NA
d_call: TRBD2

cdr3_aa: CASSYFRDQETQYF
cdr3_nt: TGTGCCAGCAGTTACTTCCGTGACCAAGAGACCCAGTACTTC
j_call: TRBJ2-5
cdr3_length: 14
v_call: TRBV6-5
clone_size: many
d_call: NA

cdr3_aa: CASSYSRVDLYEQYF
cdr3_nt: TGTGCCAGCAGTTACTCTAGGGTCGACCTCTACGAGCAGTACTTC
j_call: TRBJ2-7
cdr3_length: 15
v_call: TRBV6-2/TRBV6-3
clone_size: NA
d_call: NA

cdr3_aa: CASSFAGGEPDEQFF
cdr3_nt: TGTGCCAGCAGTTTCGCCGGGGGAGAACCGGATGAGCAGTTCTTC
j_call: TRBJ2-1
cdr3_length: 15
v_call: TRBV12-3/TRBV12-4
clone_size: NA
d_call: NA

cdr3_aa: CASSLLTGVNTEAFF
cdr3_nt: TGTGCCAGCAGCCTGTTGACAGGGGTGAACACTGAAGCTTTCTTT
j_call: TRBJ1-1
cdr3_length: 15
v_call: TRBV3-1
clone_size: NA
d_call: TRBD1

cdr3_aa: CASSRTETSNQPQHF
cdr3_nt: TGTGCCAGTTCAAGGACAGAGACTAGCAATCAGCCCCAGCATTTT
j_call: TRBJ1-5
cdr3_length: 15
v_call: TRBV19
clone_size: few
d_call: NA

cdr3_aa: CASSVRLAGAYNEQFF
cdr3_nt: TGTGCCAGCAGCGTGAGACTAGCGGGAGCGTACAATGAGCAGTTCTTC
j_call: TRBJ2-1
cdr3_length: 16
v_call: TRBV7-2
clone_size: few
d_call: TRBD2

cdr3_aa: CASSQTSGRESDTQYF
cdr3_nt: TGCGCCAGCAGCCAGACTAGCGGGAGAGAGTCAGATACGCAGTATTTT
j_call: TRBJ2-3
cdr3_length: 16
v_call: TRBV5-1
clone_size: NA
d_call: TRBD2

cdr3_aa: CSVRETTGGHDQPQHF
cdr3_nt: TGCAGTGTTCGTGAGACTACAGGGGGCCATGATCAGCCCCAGCATTTT
j_call: TRBJ1-5
cdr3_length: 16
v_call: TRBV20-1
clone_size: few
d_call: TRBD1

cdr3_aa: CAISESTGGHYGYTF
cdr3_nt: TGTGCCATCAGTGAGTCAACAGGGGGGCACTATGGCTACACCTTC
j_call: TRBJ1-2
cdr3_length: 15
v_call: TRBV10-3
clone_size: NA
d_call: TRBD1

cdr3_aa: CASSVHPSSYNEQFF
cdr3_nt: TGTGCCAGCAGCGTCCACCCGAGCTCCTACAATGAGCAGTTCTTC
j_call: TRBJ2-1
cdr3_length: 15
v_call: TRBV9
clone_size: NA
d_call: NA

cdr3_aa: CASSLGTTNTGELFF
cdr3_nt: TGTGCCAGCAGCTTGGGGACAACCAACACCGGGGAGCTGTTTTTT
j_call: TRBJ2-2
cdr3_length: 15
v_call: TRBV5-6
clone_size: few
d_call: NA

cdr3_aa: CSARNVPGLAVYEQYF
cdr3_nt: TGCAGTGCTAGAAACGTCCCGGGACTAGCCGTCTACGAGCAGTACTTC
j_call: TRBJ2-7
cdr3_length: 16
v_call: TRBV20-1
clone_size: NA
d_call: TRBD2

cdr3_aa: CASSLPPGRRYSNQPQHF
cdr3_nt: TGTGCCAGCAGCTTACCGCCGGGCAGGAGATATAGCAATCAGCCCCAGCATTTT
j_call: TRBJ1-5
cdr3_length: 18
v_call: TRBV7-2
clone_size: few
d_call: NA

cdr3_aa: CASSQDNSPAYEQYF
cdr3_nt: TGTGCCAGCAGCCAAGACAACAGCCCTGCTTATGAGCAGTACTTC
j_call: TRBJ2-7
cdr3_length: 15
v_call: TRBV3-1
clone_size: few
d_call: NA

cdr3_aa: CASSPRGWGTEAFF
cdr3_nt: TGTGCCAGCAGCCCCAGGGGGTGGGGCACTGAAGCTTTCTTT
j_call: TRBJ1-1
cdr3_length: 14
v_call: TRBV12-3/TRBV12-4
clone_size: few
d_call: TRBD1

cdr3_aa: CASSVGGGTSQDEQYF
cdr3_nt: TGTGCCAGCAGCGTAGGAGGGGGGACTAGTCAAGATGAGCAGTACTTC
j_call: TRBJ2-7
cdr3_length: 16
v_call: TRBV9
clone_size: many
d_call: TRBD2

cdr3_aa: CSASGLAGHTDTQYF
cdr3_nt: TGCAGTGCTAGTGGACTAGCGGGACACACAGATACGCAGTATTTT
j_call: TRBJ2-3
cdr3_length: 15
v_call: TRBV20-1
clone_size: many
d_call: TRBD2

cdr3_aa: CASSQADRVTGELFF
cdr3_nt: TGCGCCAGCAGCCAAGCGGACAGGGTCACCGGGGAGCTGTTTTTT
j_call: TRBJ2-2
cdr3_length: 15
v_call: TRBV4-1
clone_size: once
d_call: TRBD1

cdr3_aa: CASSRTPGLGSTDTQYF
cdr3_nt: TGTGCCAGCAGCCGCACGCCGGGACTAGGAAGCACAGATACGCAGTATTTT
j_call: TRBJ2-3
cdr3_length: 17
v_call: TRBV6-1
clone_size: NA
d_call: TRBD2

cdr3_aa: CSVYRDPNEQFF
cdr3_nt: TGCAGCGTTTACAGGGACCCCAATGAGCAGTTCTTC
j_call: TRBJ2-1
cdr3_length: 12
v_call: TRBV29-1
clone_size: NA
d_call: NA

cdr3_aa: CAIRPGQGADEQFF
cdr3_nt: TGTGCCATCAGACCGGGACAGGGGGCCGATGAGCAGTTCTTC
j_call: TRBJ2-1
cdr3_length: 14
v_call: TRBV10-3
clone_size: NA
d_call: TRBD1

cdr3_aa: CASSLMGLARETQYF
cdr3_nt: TGTGCCAGCAGTCTGATGGGACTAGCGAGAGAGACCCAGTACTTC
j_call: TRBJ2-5
cdr3_length: 15
v_call: TRBV27
clone_size: NA
d_call: TRBD2

cdr3_aa: CASNRGGRLMNEQFF
cdr3_nt: TGTGCCAGCAACCGGGGAGGGCGTTTAATGAATGAGCAGTTCTTC
j_call: TRBJ2-1
cdr3_length: 15
v_call: TRBV6-1
clone_size: many
d_call: TRBD2

cdr3_aa: CASNSGNIQYF
cdr3_nt: TGTGCCAGCAACAGTGGAAACATTCAGTACTTC
j_call: TRBJ2-4
cdr3_length: 11
v_call: TRBV28
clone_size: NA
d_call: NA

cdr3_aa: CASSRATGRNTEAFF
cdr3_nt: TGTGCCAGCAGTCGAGCGACAGGGAGGAACACTGAAGCTTTCTTT
j_call: TRBJ1-1
cdr3_length: 15
v_call: TRBV3-1
clone_size: few
d_call: TRBD1

cdr3_aa: CASSLDRGEGTGELFF
cdr3_nt: TGTGCCAGCAGTCTGGACAGGGGAGAAGGCACCGGGGAGCTGTTTTTT
j_call: TRBJ2-2
cdr3_length: 16
v_call: TRBV3-1
clone_size: NA
d_call: TRBD1

cdr3_aa: CASSLGGGSYGYTF
cdr3_nt: TGCGCCAGCAGCCTGGGTGGGGGATCCTATGGCTACACCTTC
j_call: TRBJ1-2
cdr3_length: 14
v_call: TRBV5-1
clone_size: many
d_call: NA

cdr3_aa: CSVAGQRPMQAFF
cdr3_nt: TGCAGCGTTGCGGGACAAAGGCCCATGCAAGCTTTCTTT
j_call: TRBJ1-1
cdr3_length: 13
v_call: TRBV29-1
clone_size: many
d_call: NA

cdr3_aa: CAISGLAEGNEQFF
cdr3_nt: TGTGCCATCAGCGGACTAGCGGAGGGGAATGAGCAGTTCTTC
j_call: TRBJ2-1
cdr3_length: 14
v_call: TRBV10-3
clone_size: NA
d_call: TRBD2

cdr3_aa: CASSQGQLTGELFF
cdr3_nt: TGTGCTAGCAGCCAGGGACAGCTCACCGGGGAGCTGTTTTTT
j_call: TRBJ2-2
cdr3_length: 14
v_call: TRBV7-7
clone_size: NA
d_call: TRBD1

cdr3_aa: CASSLEPSGNYNEQFF
cdr3_nt: TGTGCCAGCAGCTTAGAGCCTAGCGGGAATTACAATGAGCAGTTCTTC
j_call: TRBJ2-1
cdr3_length: 16
v_call: TRBV7-2
clone_size: many
d_call: TRBD2

cdr3_aa: CASSSYTSGKDEQFF
cdr3_nt: TGTGCCAGCAGTTCCTACACTAGCGGGAAGGATGAGCAGTTCTTC
j_call: TRBJ2-1
cdr3_length: 15
v_call: TRBV12-3/TRBV12-4
clone_size: many
d_call: TRBD2

cdr3_aa: CASSLVSGPYEQYF
cdr3_nt: TGCGCCAGCAGCTTGGTCAGCGGTCCCTACGAGCAGTACTTC
j_call: TRBJ2-7
cdr3_length: 14
v_call: TRBV5-1
clone_size: many
d_call: NA

cdr3_aa: CASSQPQAPRQYF
cdr3_nt: TGCGCCAGCAGCCAACCACAGGCTCCGCGACAGTATTTT
j_call: TRBJ2-3
cdr3_length: 13
v_call: TRBV4-1
clone_size: many
d_call: NA

cdr3_aa: CASSLIPRGVYNEQFF
cdr3_nt: TGTGCCAGCAGCCTAATACCTCGAGGTGTCTACAATGAGCAGTTCTTC
j_call: TRBJ2-1
cdr3_length: 16
v_call: TRBV11-2
clone_size: NA
d_call: NA

cdr3_aa: CASSRDTIYGYTF
cdr3_nt: TGTGCCAGCAGCCGGGACACGATCTATGGCTACACCTTC
j_call: TRBJ1-2
cdr3_length: 13
v_call: TRBV11-2
clone_size: few
d_call: NA

cdr3_aa: CASSRGTRGRAKNIQYF
cdr3_nt: TGTGCCAGCAGTAGGGGGACGAGGGGGAGGGCCAAAAACATTCAGTACTTC
j_call: TRBJ2-4
cdr3_length: 17
v_call: TRBV12-3/TRBV12-4
clone_size: few
d_call: NA